The T cell receptor (beta chain) described here comes from a study of OX40 agonist ivuxolimab in advanced cancers. About the study: Treatment of patients was with ivuxolimab, an agonistic anti-OX40 (CD134) antibody.

The assay was immunoSEQ multiplex PCR, and TCRdb's table has in-frame clones only and misses some. The repertoire holds around 63,000 clones, with roughly nine tenths as singletons. The sequence came from an adult with an advanced solid tumor such as melanoma, head and neck, liver or kidney cancer. The source was CD4+ or CD8+ T cells sorted from blood, collected in a trial of the OX40 agonist ivuxolimab.

CDR3 sequence: CASSGGGNSNQPQHF. The CDR3 bases are TGTGCCAGCAGTGGCGGCGGTAATAGCAATCAGCCCCAGCATTTT. This chain links TRBV2 with TRBJ1-5; D not resolved. The CDR3 is made up of 15 amino acids. Trimming cost V 4 bases and J 0 bases, with 10 bases left between them. Germline CDR1 and CDR2: SNHLY and FYNNEI.